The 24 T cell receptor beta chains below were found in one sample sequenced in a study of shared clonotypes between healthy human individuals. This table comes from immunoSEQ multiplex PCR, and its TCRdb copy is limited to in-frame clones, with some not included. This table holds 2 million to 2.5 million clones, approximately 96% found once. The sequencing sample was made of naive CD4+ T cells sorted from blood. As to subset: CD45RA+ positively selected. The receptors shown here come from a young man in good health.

The CDR3 region has the DNA TGTGCCAGTAGTGCACAGGTGAACACTGAAGCTTTCTTT. Its protein is CASSAQVNTEAFF. This rearrangement joins TRBV19 to TRBJ1-1; TRBD1 might be the D (5 bases). Deletions cut 5 bases from V and 0 bases from J, with 7 bases between. The CDR3 covers 13 residues. Per the germline V gene, CDR1 is LNHDA and CDR2 is SQIVND (reference sequence).

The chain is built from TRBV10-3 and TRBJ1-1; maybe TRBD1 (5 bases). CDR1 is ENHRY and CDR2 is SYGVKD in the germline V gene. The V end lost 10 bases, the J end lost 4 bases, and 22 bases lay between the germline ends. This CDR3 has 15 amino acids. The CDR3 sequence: CATTTVSTGTTEAFF. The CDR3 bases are TGTGCCACCACTACGGTGTCAACAGGCACCACTGAAGCTTTCTTT.

The CDR3 loop reads CASILIGGYNSPLHF. CDR3 coding DNA: TGTGCCAGCATCCTTATCGGGGGCTATAATTCACCCCTCCACTTT. The chain combines TRBV7-2 with TRBJ1-6, with D possibly TRBD1 on 5 matching bases. Trimming cost V 7 bases and J 3 bases, with 13 bases left between them. The germline V gene has CDR1 SGHTA and CDR2 FQGNSA. The CDR3 extends over 15 amino acids.

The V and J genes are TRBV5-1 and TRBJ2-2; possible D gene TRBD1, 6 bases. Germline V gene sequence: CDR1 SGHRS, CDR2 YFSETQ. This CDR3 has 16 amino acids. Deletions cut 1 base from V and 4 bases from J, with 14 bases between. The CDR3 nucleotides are TGCGCCAGCAGCTTGTATACAGGGATGGGCACCGGGGAGCTGTTTTTT. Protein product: CASSLYTGMGTGELFF.

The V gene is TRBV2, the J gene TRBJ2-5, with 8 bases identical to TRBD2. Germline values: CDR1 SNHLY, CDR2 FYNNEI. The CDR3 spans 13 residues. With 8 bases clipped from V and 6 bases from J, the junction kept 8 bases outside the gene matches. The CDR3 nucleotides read TGTGCCAGCGCTCGGGAGGGCCCGAAGACCCAGTACTTC. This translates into CASAREGPKTQYF. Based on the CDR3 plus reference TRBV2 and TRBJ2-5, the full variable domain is EPEVTQTPSHQVTQMGQEVILRCVPISNHLYFYWYRQILGQKVEFLVSFYNNEISEKSEIFDDQFSVERPDGSNFTLKIRSTKLEDSAMYFCASAREGPKTQYFGPGTRLLVL.

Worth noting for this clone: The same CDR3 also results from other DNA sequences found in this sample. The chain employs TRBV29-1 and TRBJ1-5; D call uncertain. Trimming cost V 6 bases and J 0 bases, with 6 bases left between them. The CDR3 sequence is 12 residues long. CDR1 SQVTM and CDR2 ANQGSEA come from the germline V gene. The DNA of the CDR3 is TGCAGCGTCCGCGATAGCAATCAGCCCCAGCATTTT. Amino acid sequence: CSVRDSNQPQHF. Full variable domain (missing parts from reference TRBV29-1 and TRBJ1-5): SAVISQKPSRDICQRGTSLTIQCQVDSQVTMMFWYRQQPGQSLTLIATANQGSEATYESGFVIDKFPISRPNLTFSTLTVSNMSPEDSSIYLCSVRDSNQPQHFGDGTRLSIL.

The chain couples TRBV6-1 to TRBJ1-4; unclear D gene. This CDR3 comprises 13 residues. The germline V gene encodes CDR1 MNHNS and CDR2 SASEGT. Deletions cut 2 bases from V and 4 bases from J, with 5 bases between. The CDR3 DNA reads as TGTGCCAGCAGTGAATCTATTAATGAAAAACTGTTTTTT. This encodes CASSESINEKLFF.

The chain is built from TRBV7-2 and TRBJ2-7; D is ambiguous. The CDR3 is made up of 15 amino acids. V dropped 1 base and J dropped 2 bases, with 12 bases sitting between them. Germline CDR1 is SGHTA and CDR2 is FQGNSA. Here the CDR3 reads CASSLVMVGAYEQYF. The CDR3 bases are TGTGCCAGCAGCTTAGTGATGGTAGGTGCCTACGAGCAGTACTTC.

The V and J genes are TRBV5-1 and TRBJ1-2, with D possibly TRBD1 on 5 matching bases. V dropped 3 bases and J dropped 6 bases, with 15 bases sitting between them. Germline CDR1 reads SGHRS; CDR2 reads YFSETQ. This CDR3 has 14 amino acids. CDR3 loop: CASSSGSGEDGYTF. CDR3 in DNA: TGCGCCAGCAGCTCTGGCTCGGGGGAGGATGGCTACACCTTC.

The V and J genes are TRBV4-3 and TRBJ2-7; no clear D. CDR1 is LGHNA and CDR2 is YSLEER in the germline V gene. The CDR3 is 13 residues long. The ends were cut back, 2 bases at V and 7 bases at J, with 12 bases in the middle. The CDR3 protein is CASSQHYAGEQYF. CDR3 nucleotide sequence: TGCGCCAGCAGCCAACATTACGCCGGGGAGCAGTACTTC.

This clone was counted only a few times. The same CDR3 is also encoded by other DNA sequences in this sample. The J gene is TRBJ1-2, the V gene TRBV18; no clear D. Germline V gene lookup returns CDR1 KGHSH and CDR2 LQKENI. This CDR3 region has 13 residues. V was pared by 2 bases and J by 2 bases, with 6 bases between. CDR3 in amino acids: CASSPGENYGYTF. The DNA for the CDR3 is TGTGCCAGCTCACCAGGGGAAAACTATGGCTACACCTTC. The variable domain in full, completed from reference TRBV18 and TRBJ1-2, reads NAGVMQNPRHLVRRRGQEARLRCSPMKGHSHVYWYRQLPEEGLKFMVYLQKENIIDESGMPKERFSAEFPKEGPSILRIQQVVRGDSAAYFCASSPGENYGYTFGSGTRLTVV.

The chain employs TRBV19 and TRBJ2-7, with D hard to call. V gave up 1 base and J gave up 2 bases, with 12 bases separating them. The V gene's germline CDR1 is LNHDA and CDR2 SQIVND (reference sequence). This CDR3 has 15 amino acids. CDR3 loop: CASSIATVDPYEQYF. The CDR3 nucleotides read TGTGCCAGTAGTATAGCCACAGTGGATCCCTACGAGCAGTACTTC.

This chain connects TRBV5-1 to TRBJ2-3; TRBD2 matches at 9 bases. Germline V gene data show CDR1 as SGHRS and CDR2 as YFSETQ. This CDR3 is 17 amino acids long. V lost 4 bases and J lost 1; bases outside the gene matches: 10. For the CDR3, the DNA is TGCGCCAGCAGCGCAGGACTAGCGCCGTGGGGCACAGATACGCAGTATTTT. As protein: CASSAGLAPWGTDTQYF.

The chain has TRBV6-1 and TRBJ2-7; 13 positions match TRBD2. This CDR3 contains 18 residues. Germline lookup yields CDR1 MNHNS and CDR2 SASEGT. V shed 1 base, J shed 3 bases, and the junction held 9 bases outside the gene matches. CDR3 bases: TGTGCCAGCAGTGAAGGTCGGACTAGCGGGAGTATAATCTACGAGCAGTACTTC. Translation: CASSEGRTSGSIIYEQYF.

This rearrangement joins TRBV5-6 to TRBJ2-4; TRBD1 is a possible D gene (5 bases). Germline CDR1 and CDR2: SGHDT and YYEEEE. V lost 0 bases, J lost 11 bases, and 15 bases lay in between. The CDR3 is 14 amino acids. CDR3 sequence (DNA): TGTGCCAGCAGCTTGGTAAAGGGGTTTGAAGTTCAGTACTTC. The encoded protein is CASSLVKGFEVQYF.

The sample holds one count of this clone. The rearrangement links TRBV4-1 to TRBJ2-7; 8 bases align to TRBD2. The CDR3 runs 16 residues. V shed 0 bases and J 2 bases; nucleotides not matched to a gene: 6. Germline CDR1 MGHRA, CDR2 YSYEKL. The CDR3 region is CASSQEYASGPYEQYF. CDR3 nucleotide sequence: TGCGCCAGCAGCCAAGAATACGCTAGCGGGCCCTACGAGCAGTACTTC.

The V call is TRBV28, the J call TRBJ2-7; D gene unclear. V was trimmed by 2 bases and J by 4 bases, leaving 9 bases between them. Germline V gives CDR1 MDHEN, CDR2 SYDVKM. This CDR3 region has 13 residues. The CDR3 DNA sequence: TGTGCCAGCAGTTTAGGAAGTGGGTACGAGCAGTACTTC. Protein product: CASSLGSGYEQYF. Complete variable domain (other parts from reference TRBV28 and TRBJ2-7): DVKVTQSSRYLVKRTGEKVFLECVQDMDHENMFWYRQDPGLGLRLIYFSYDVKMKEKGDIPEGYSVSREKKERFSLILESASTNQTSMYLCASSLGSGYEQYFGPGTRLTVT.

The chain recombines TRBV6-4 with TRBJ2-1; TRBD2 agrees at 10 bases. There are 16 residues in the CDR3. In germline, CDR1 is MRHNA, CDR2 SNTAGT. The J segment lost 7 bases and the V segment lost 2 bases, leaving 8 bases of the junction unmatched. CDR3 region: CASSDPASGRGNEQFF. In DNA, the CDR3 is TGTGCCAGCAGTGACCCCGCTAGCGGGAGAGGGAATGAGCAGTTCTTC.

Here the CDR3 DNA reads TGTGCCAGCAGCAGTACAGGGGCAGAAGCTTTCTTT. Encoded protein: CASSSTGAEAFF. The chain joins TRBV13 to TRBJ1-1, with 7 bases aligning to TRBD1. The CDR3 loop spans 12 amino acids. V lost 5 bases, J lost 8 bases, and 5 bases stayed unmatched. The germline gives CDR1 PRHDT, CDR2 FYEKMQ (reference sequence).

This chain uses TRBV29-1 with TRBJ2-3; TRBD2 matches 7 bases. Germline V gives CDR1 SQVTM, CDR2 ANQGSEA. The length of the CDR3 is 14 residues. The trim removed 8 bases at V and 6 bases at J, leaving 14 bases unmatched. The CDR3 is CSTRDRMGGDTQYF. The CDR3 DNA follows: TGCAGCACCCGGGACCGGATGGGGGGGGATACGCAGTATTTT.

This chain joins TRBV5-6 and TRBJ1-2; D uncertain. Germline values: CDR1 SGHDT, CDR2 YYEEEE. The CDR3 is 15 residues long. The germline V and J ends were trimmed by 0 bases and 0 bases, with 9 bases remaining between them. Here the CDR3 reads CASSLGQITNYGYTF. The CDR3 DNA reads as TGTGCCAGCAGCTTGGGGCAGATAACTAACTATGGCTACACCTTC.

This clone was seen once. The CDR3: CASSPLLGQGDTEAFF. CDR3 bases: TGCGCCAGCAGCCCGTTGCTCGGACAGGGAGACACTGAAGCTTTCTTT. V usage is TRBV4-1 and J usage is TRBJ1-1; TRBD1 aligns across 8 bases. The CDR3 length is 16 residues. V lost 4 bases and J lost 3; bases outside the gene matches: 10. The germline V gene has CDR1 MGHRA and CDR2 YSYEKL.

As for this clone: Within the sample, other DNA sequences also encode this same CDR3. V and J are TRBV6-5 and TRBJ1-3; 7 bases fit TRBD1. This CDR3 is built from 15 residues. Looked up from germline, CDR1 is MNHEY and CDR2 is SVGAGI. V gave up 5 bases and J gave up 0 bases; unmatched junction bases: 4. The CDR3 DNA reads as TGTGCCAGCAGTCGGGACAGCCTCTCTGGAAACACCATATATTTT. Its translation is CASSRDSLSGNTIYF.

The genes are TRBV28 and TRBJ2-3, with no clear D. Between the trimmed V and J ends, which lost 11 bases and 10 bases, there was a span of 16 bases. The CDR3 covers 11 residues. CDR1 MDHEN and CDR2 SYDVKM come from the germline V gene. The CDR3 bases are TGTGCCGGCTACCCGCAGATATCGCAGTATTTT. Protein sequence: CAGYPQISQYF. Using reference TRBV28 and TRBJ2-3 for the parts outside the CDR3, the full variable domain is DVKVTQSSRYLVKRTGEKVFLECVQDMDHENMFWYRQDPGLGLRLIYFSYDVKMKEKGDIPEGYSVSREKKERFSLILESASTNQTSMYLCAGYPQISQYFGPGTRLTVL.